This TCR beta chain was profiled in a study of shared clonotypes between healthy human individuals. Points on this clone: Its antigen is not known.

General study findings and limits: Having only a few donors restricted how much genetic and exposure-history diversity was captured. Tissues were not sampled, only blood, and their repertoires likely differ. Non-shared clonotypes were found to have lower generation probabilities than the clonotypes that were shared by all four of the sorted-subset donors.

Trimming at V came to 4 bases and at J to 7 bases, leaving 7 bases not matched to a gene. The CDR3 length is 14 residues. Germline CDR1 and CDR2: SGHRS and YFSETQ. Assay used: immunoSEQ multiplex PCR; TCRdb lists only in-frame clones, some missing. Seen here are 1.4 million to 1.5 million clones, roughly 97% observed once, and the top ten hold over 1%. The sample consisted of naive CD4+ T cells sorted from blood. Noted subset: CD45RA+ positively selected. The chain recombines TRBV5-1 with TRBJ1-4; TRBD1 matches at 7 bases. This receptor was taken from a man aged 25-40 years in good health. The CDR3 sequence is CASSVGQLSEKLFF. In DNA form, the CDR3 reads TGCGCCAGCAGCGTGGGACAGTTGAGTGAAAAACTGTTTTTT.